The 7 T cell receptor beta chains presented below share a single source sample, sequenced in a study of blood T cells in healthy people across ages. A second about 6 to 12 cycle PCR used barcoded and J-beta primers. TCRdb reanalysed the 5' RACE reads using MiXCR and keeps one entry per CDR3 protein. There are roughly 1,700,000 distinct CDR3 sequences in the sample; roughly 28% occur only once, and roughly 8% lies in the top ten. Sequencing used blood. These receptor sequences come from a woman in her twenties or thirties in good health.

The V and J genes are TRBV21-1 and TRBJ2-7; the D call in the table, TRBD1, was not verified against the DNA. TRBV21-1 is an annotated pseudogene. The CDR3 sequence is 17 residues long. CDR3 sequence: CASSKLAGTLPIYEQYF. DNA of the CDR3: TGTGCCAGCAGCAAATTGGCGGGGACACTTCCTATTTACGAGCAGTACTTC.

As for this clonotype: This may be a read error, as it is one base from a much larger clone. The J gene is TRBJ2-4, the V gene TRBV4-1, with D maybe TRBD2 (6 bases). V was shortened by 0 bases and J by 2 bases, with 17 bases between the two germline ends. Germline V gives CDR1 MGHRA, CDR2 YSYEKL. This CDR3 is 18 amino acids long. CDR3 sequence reads: CASSQELLASLPKNIQYF. The CDR3 DNA reads as TGCGCCAGCAGCCAAGAACTTCTAGCGAGTCTACCCAAAAACATTCAGTACTTC.

In its sample, this clonotype was seen many times. This chain joins TRBV7-2 and TRBJ2-4, with D perhaps matching TRBD2 (5 bases). The CDR3 length is 15 residues. Germline V lookup: CDR1 SGHTA, CDR2 FQGNSA. Trimming stripped 3 bases from V and 13 bases from J, with 22 bases between. This CDR3 is CASSLTWGRTDSQYF. The CDR3 DNA is TGTGCCAGCAGCTTGACGTGGGGTAGGACGGACTCCCAGTACTTC.

This chain connects TRBV12-3 or TRBV12-4 to TRBJ1-2; D is unresolved. V was trimmed by 3 bases and J by 8 bases, leaving 13 bases between them. The CDR3 is 13 residues long. CDR3 in amino acids: CASSFPGGQGYTF. In nucleotides, the CDR3 is TGTGCCAGCAGTTTCCCGGGAGGGCAGGGCTACACCTTC.

This clonotype was detected ten times or more. The V call is TRBV10-3, the J call TRBJ1-2; tentatively, D is TRBD1 (6 bases). This CDR3 contains 13 residues. Germline CDR1 reads ENHRY; CDR2 reads SYGVKD. Trimming stripped 2 bases from V and 2 bases from J, with 6 bases between. The CDR3 spells CAISEGGNYGYTF. CDR3 bases: TGTGCCATCAGTGAGGGGGGCAACTATGGCTACACCTTC.

The chain has TRBV10-3 and TRBJ2-1; D remains ambiguous. V was shortened by 8 bases and J by 2 bases, with 10 bases between the two germline ends. The CDR3 consists of 13 residues. CDR1 and CDR2 from the germline V gene are ENHRY and SYGVKD. The CDR3 sequence: CAIGDLAYNEQFF. CDR3 nucleotide sequence: TGTGCCATCGGAGACTTGGCCTACAATGAGCAGTTCTTC.

This chain joins TRBV2 and TRBJ1-3; no clear D. This CDR3 spans 13 amino acids. Deletions cut 2 bases from V and 2 bases from J, with 4 bases between. Germline CDR1 reads SNHLY; CDR2 reads FYNNEI. CDR3 region: CASSERPGNTIYF. The CDR3 DNA sequence: TGTGCCAGCAGTGAACGGCCTGGAAACACCATATATTTT.